Reported below is one T cell receptor beta chain. The CDR3 consists of 16 residues. Trimming removed 4 bases from V and 0 bases from J, with 13 bases in between. Germline V gene sequence: CDR1 MRHNA, CDR2 SNTAGT. Profiling relied on immunoSEQ multiplex PCR, and the TCRdb table lists in-frame clones only, not all of them. Counted here are some 41,000 clones, 86% occurring once; the ten biggest clones make up roughly 2.4%. The sample originates from a study of OX40 agonist ivuxolimab in advanced cancers. As for the study in general: Dose-escalation patients had hepatocellular carcinoma, melanoma, renal cell or head and neck cancer. The dose-escalation cohort was about 83% male, with a mean age of around 54 years, ranging roughly 23 to 85.

The material was CD4+ or CD8+ T cells sorted from blood, obtained in a trial of the OX40 agonist ivuxolimab. The source of this sequence is an adult with an advanced solid tumor such as melanoma, head and neck, liver or kidney cancer. The chain is built from TRBV6-4 and TRBJ2-1, with TRBD2 as a possible D gene (5 bases). The CDR3 region has the DNA TGTGCCAGCAGTGCGGAGTGGAGGAGCTCCTACAATGAGCAGTTCTTC. Protein product: CASSAEWRSSYNEQFF.